The subject of this entry is one T cell receptor (beta chain). Read sequence stops 3 residues before the CDR3 end, and the germline J gene provides the missing end. This entry is derived from a study of T cells in women clearing cervical HPV infection. CDR3 length: 17 amino acids. Germline CDR1 is DFQATT and CDR2 is SNEGSKA (reference sequence). Sequencing used immunoSEQ multiplex PCR; TCRdb keeps in-frame clones, though not all of them. The clone table shows tens of thousands of clones, with the ten largest holding about a third. Sequenced material: blood buffy coat. The chain has TRBV20-1 and TRBJ2-3, with D tentatively TRBD2 (5 bases). This sequence was found in a woman aged 18-70 years with a cervical HPV16 infection that either progressed to CIN3+ or cleared (not recorded which). CDR3 sequence reads: CSASRLSRADDQETQYF. The DNA read from the CDR3 is TGCAGTGCTAGCCGCTTATCGCGAGCGGATGACCAAGAGACG.